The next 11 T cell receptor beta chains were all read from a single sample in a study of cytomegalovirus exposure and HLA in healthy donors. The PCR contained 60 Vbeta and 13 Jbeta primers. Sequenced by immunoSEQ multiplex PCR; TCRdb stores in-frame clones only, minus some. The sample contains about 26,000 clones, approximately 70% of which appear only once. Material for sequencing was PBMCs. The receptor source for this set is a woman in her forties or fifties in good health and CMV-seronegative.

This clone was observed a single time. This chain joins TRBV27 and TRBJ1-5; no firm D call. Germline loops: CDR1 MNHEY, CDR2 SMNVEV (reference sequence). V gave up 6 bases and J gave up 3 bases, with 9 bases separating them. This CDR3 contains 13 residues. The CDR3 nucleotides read TGTGCCAGCAGCCGGGTCCTCAATCAGCCCCAGCATTTT. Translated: CASSRVLNQPQHF.

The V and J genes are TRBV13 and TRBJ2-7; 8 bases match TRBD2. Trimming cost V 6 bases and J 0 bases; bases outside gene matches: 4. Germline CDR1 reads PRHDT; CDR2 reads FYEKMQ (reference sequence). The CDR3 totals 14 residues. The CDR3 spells CASSNSGISYEQYF. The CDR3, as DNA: TGTGCCAGCAGTAATAGCGGGATCTCCTACGAGCAGTACTTC. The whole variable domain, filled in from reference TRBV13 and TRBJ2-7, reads AAGVIQSPRHLIKEKRETATLKCYPIPRHDTVYWYQQGPGQDPQFLISFYEKMQSDKGSIPDRFSAQQFSDYHSELNMSSLELGDSALYFCASSNSGISYEQYFGPGTRLTVT.

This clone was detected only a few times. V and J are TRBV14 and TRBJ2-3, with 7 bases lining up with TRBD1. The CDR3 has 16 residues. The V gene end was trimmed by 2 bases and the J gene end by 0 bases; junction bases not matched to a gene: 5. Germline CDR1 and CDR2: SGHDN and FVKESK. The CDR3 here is CASSQRQGGSTDTQYF. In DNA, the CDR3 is TGTGCCAGCAGCCAACGACAGGGTGGGAGCACAGATACGCAGTATTTT.

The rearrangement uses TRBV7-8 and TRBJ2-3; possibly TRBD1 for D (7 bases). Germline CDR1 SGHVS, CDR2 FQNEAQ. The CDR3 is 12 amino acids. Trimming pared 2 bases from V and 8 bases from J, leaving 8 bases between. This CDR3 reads CASSLQGGTQYF. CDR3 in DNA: TGTGCCAGCAGCTTACAGGGGGGTACGCAGTATTTT.

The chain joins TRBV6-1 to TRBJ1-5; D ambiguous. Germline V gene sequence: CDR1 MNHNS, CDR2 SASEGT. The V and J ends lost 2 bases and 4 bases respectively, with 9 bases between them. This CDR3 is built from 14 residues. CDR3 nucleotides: TGTGCCAGCAGTGAACTTACTGAGAATCAGCCCCAGCATTTT. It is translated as CASSELTENQPQHF.

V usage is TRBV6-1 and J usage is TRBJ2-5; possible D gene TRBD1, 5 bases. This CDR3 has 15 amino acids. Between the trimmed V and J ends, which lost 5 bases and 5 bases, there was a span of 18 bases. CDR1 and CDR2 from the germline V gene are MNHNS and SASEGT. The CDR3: CASSLSGFFMETQYF. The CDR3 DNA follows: TGTGCCAGCAGTCTTTCAGGGTTTTTCATGGAGACCCAGTACTTC.

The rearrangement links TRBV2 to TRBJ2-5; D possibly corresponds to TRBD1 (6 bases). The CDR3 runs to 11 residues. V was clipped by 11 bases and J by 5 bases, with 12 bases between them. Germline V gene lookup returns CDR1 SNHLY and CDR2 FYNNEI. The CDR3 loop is CAVTGTETQYF. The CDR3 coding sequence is TGTGCCGTAACAGGGACGGAGACCCAGTACTTC. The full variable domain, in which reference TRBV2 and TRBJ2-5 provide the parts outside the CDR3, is EPEVTQTPSHQVTQMGQEVILRCVPISNHLYFYWYRQILGQKVEFLVSFYNNEISEKSEIFDDQFSVERPDGSNFTLKIRSTKLEDSAMYFCAVTGTETQYFGPGTRLLVL.

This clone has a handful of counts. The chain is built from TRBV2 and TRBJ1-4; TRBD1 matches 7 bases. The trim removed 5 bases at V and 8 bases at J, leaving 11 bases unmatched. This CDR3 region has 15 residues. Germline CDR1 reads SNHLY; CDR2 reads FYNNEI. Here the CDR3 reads CASSPQGMVDEKLFF. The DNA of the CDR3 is TGTGCCAGCAGTCCACAGGGGATGGTGGACGAAAAACTGTTTTTT.

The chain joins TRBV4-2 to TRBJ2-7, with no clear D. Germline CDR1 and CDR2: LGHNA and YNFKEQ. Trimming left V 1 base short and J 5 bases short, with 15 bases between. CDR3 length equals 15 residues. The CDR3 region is CASSQGLAASHEQYF. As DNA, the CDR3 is TGTGCCAGCAGCCAAGGATTGGCTGCCAGTCACGAGCAGTACTTC.

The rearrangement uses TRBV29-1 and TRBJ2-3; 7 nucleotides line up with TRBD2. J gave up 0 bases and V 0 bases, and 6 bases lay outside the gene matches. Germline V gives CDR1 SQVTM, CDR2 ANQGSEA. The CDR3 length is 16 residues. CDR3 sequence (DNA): TGCAGCGTTGAAGATAGCCTAGCGGTTAGCACAGATACGCAGTATTTT. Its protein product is CSVEDSLAVSTDTQYF.

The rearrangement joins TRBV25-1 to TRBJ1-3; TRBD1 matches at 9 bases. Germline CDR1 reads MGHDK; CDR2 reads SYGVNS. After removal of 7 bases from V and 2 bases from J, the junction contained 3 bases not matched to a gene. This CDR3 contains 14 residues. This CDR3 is CASNTGGPGNTIYF. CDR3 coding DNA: TGTGCCAGCAATACAGGGGGCCCTGGAAACACCATATATTTT.